This T cell receptor (beta chain) originates from a study of shared clonotypes between healthy human individuals. Positive CCR7 selection of CD45RO-negative cells yielded the naive CD8 cells, and terminally differentiated effector memory CD45RA+ cells were excluded. Assay used: immunoSEQ multiplex PCR; TCRdb lists only in-frame clones, some missing. Among roughly 550,000 clones listed, roughly 96% were seen once. There are 15 residues in the CDR3. Germline V gene data show CDR1 as SNHLY and CDR2 as FYNNEI. Trimming took 3 bases from V and 8 from J; bases not matched to a gene: 12. The sequence derives from a woman aged 30 to 39 in good health. The sequenced sample was naive CD8+ T cells sorted from blood. The genes are TRBV2 and TRBJ1-2; 7 bases agree with TRBD1. The CDR3 reads CASSDSRGAMEGYTF. The CDR3, as DNA: TGTGCCAGCAGTGATAGCAGGGGGGCTATGGAAGGCTACACCTTC.